This TCR beta chain stems from a study of T cells in Graves' hyperthyroidism and ophthalmopathy. Concerning this clonotype: Its antigen remains unidentified. This CDR3 fails to terminate in the conserved phenylalanine or tryptophan, so it likely reflects a read error.

Germline V gene data show CDR1 as MNHNS and CDR2 as SASEGT. The CDR3 spans 16 residues. The ends were cut back, 0 bases at V and 0 bases at J, with 11 bases in the middle. The authors deemed Graves' hyperthyroidism stable absent ophthalmopathy progression within 18 months. Among the patients, aged 18 to 65, hyperthyroidism was newly diagnosed and had lasted under 2 months. Study-wide results and limits: Most thyroid clonotypes with frequency above 0.001 were detected in blood. Median prediction lead before ophthalmopathy onset was about 6.3 months with the model.

Amplification targeted TCR beta CDR3 regions from RNA transcripts. Using the HTBI primer set, a first-round RT-PCR was run on the TCR CDR3. In TCRdb, the multiplex PCR reads were re-called with MiXCR into one record per CDR3 protein. The table records about half a million distinct CDR3 sequences, around 20% of them present only once. The sequencing sample was made of blood. This rearrangement joins TRBV6-1 to TRBJ1-2, with D perhaps TRBD1 (5 bases). The origin of this receptor is a man aged 18-30 years with Graves' hyperthyroidism. In DNA, the CDR3 is TGTGCCAGCAGTGAAGCAATGGGGGAAGCTAACTATGGCTACACCCTC. Protein sequence: CASSEAMGEANYGYTL.